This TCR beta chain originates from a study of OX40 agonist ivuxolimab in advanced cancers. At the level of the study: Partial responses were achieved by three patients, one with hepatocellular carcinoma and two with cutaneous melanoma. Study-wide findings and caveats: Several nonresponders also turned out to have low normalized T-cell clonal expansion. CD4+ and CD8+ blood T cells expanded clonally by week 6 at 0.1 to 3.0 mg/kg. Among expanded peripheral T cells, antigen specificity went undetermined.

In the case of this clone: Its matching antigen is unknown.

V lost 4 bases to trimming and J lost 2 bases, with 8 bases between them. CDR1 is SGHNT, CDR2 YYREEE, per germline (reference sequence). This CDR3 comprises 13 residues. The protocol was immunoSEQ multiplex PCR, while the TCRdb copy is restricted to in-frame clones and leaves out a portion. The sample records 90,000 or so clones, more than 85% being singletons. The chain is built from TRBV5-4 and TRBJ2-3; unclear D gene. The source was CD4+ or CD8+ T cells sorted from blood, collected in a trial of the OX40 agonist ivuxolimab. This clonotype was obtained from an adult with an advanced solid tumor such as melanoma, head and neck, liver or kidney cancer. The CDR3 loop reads CASSRHYTDTQYF. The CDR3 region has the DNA TGTGCCAGCAGCCGACACTACACAGATACGCAGTATTTT.